One and the same sample provided the 26 T cell receptor beta chains below, sequenced in a study of cytomegalovirus exposure and HLA in healthy donors. PCR amplification relied on 60 Vbeta primers (plus 13 Jbeta primers). The protocol was immunoSEQ multiplex PCR, while the TCRdb copy is restricted to in-frame clones and leaves out a portion. The table includes about 93,000 clones, roughly four fifths detected once. The sequencing sample was made of PBMCs. Receptor source: a man aged 25 to 40 in good health and CMV-seronegative.

V is TRBV6-6 and J is TRBJ1-1; 7 bases match TRBD1. The CDR3 runs to 14 residues. Germline V gene lookup returns CDR1 MNHNY and CDR2 SVGAGI (reference sequence). The V segment lost 10 bases and the J segment 0 bases; nucleotides outside the gene matches: 8. CDR3 nucleotide sequence: TGTGCCACCCGGCCGACAGGGTTGAACACTGAAGCTTTCTTT. It translates to CATRPTGLNTEAFF.

The DNA of the CDR3 is TGCAGCGTTGATGTCGGTCGCAATCAGCCCCAGCATTTT. Amino acid sequence: CSVDVGRNQPQHF. This chain joins TRBV29-1 and TRBJ1-5; D uncertain. Trimming took 3 bases from V and 2 from J, leaving 8 bases between them. The CDR3 is 13 residues long. CDR1 and CDR2 (germline): SQVTM, ANQGSEA.

The V and J genes are TRBV9 and TRBJ2-3, with D tentatively TRBD2 (5 bases). In germline, CDR1 is SGDLS, CDR2 YYNGEE. The V end lost 4 bases, the J end lost 6 bases, and 15 bases lay between the germline ends. CDR3 length equals 14 residues. The CDR3 sequence: CASSTHPGMDTQYF. The CDR3 DNA follows: TGTGCCAGCAGCACCCATCCCGGGATGGATACGCAGTATTTT.

The chain has TRBV10-3 and TRBJ1-4; TRBD1 agrees at 7 bases. Germline lookup yields CDR1 ENHRY and CDR2 SYGVKD. CDR3 length: 13 amino acids. The V segment lost 6 bases and the J segment 3 bases; nucleotides outside the gene matches: 1. The CDR3 reads CAIRTGANEKLFF. In DNA, the CDR3 is TGTGCCATCAGAACAGGGGCTAATGAAAAACTGTTTTTT.

This clone turned up a few times. The chain has TRBV29-1 and TRBJ1-4, with no clear D. CDR1 and CDR2 from the germline V gene are SQVTM and ANQGSEA. The V end lost 8 bases, the J end lost 7 bases, and 14 bases lay between the germline ends. CDR3 length: 12 residues. The CDR3 sequence: CSFRGSGEKLFF. In DNA, the CDR3 is TGCAGCTTTCGTGGAAGCGGTGAAAAACTGTTTTTT.

This chain uses TRBV19 with TRBJ2-7; 11 bases match TRBD1. J gave up 2 bases and V 5 bases, and 8 bases lay outside the gene matches. This CDR3 is built from 16 residues. Germline CDR1 LNHDA, CDR2 SQIVND (reference sequence). The CDR3 DNA sequence: TGTGCCAGTAGTCCACGCGGGGACAGGGGGACCTACGAGCAGTACGTC. Encoded protein: CASSPRGDRGTYEQYV.

The chain links TRBV14 to TRBJ2-7; 8 nucleotides agree with TRBD2. Per the germline V gene, CDR1 is SGHDN and CDR2 is FVKESK. CDR3 length equals 20 residues. Trimming removed 0 bases from V and 3 bases from J; junction bases left unmatched: 19. CDR3 nucleotides: TGTGCCAGCAGCCAAGAGGTTGGGACCGCAACTGGGAGCGGGGGCTACGAGCAGTACGTC. This sequence encodes CASSQEVGTATGSGGYEQYV.

J is TRBJ1-5 and V is TRBV7-2; D gene unclear. This CDR3 is 15 amino acids long. Per the germline V gene, CDR1 is SGHTA and CDR2 is FQGNSA. V was trimmed by 4 bases and J by 3 bases, leaving 13 bases between them. The CDR3 nucleotides read TGTGCCAGCAGCTCCCACGCACAAATCAATCAGCCCCAGCATTTT. Translating it yields CASSSHAQINQPQHF.

For the CDR3, the DNA is TGTGCCAGCAGTGAACTGGGGGGGACGAACACCGGGGAGCTGTTTTTT. This sequence encodes CASSELGGTNTGELFF. V and J are TRBV2 and TRBJ2-2, with 7 positions matching TRBD2. CDR1 and CDR2 (germline): SNHLY, FYNNEI. The CDR3 contains 16 residues. Trimming cost V 2 bases and J 0 bases; bases outside gene matches: 3.

J is TRBJ2-2 and V is TRBV2, with 11 positions matching TRBD2. The germline CDR1 and CDR2 sequences are SNHLY and FYNNEI. This CDR3 is built from 17 residues. V shed 10 bases and J 3 bases; nucleotides not matched to a gene: 13. In nucleotides, the CDR3 is TGTGCCACCCGACTCAGTAGCGGGGGGGCCGACACCGGGGAGCTGTTTTTT. This codes for CATRLSSGGADTGELFF. Full variable domain (missing parts from reference TRBV2 and TRBJ2-2): EPEVTQTPSHQVTQMGQEVILRCVPISNHLYFYWYRQILGQKVEFLVSFYNNEISEKSEIFDDQFSVERPDGSNFTLKIRSTKLEDSAMYFCATRLSSGGADTGELFFGEGSRLTVL.

The chain joins TRBV27 to TRBJ2-5; D unresolved. V was shortened by 5 bases and J by 7 bases, with 26 bases between the two germline ends. CDR1 is MNHEY, CDR2 SMNVEV, per germline (reference sequence). This CDR3 region has 17 residues. The CDR3 region is CASSALEDSQSSGTQYF. For the CDR3, the DNA is TGTGCCAGCAGTGCCCTGGAAGACTCTCAATCTTCCGGGACCCAGTACTTC.

The J gene is TRBJ2-1, the V gene TRBV21-1; TRBD2 reflects the table's D call only, with no check against the DNA. TRBV21-1 has pseudogene status. The CDR3 totals 12 residues. The chain's CDR3 is CASSKYVHEQFF. The CDR3 DNA follows: TGTGCCAGCAGCAAATATGTCCATGAGCAGTTCTTC.

This clone came up a few times. This chain connects TRBV10-2 to TRBJ1-1, with D perhaps TRBD1 (6 bases). This CDR3 has 14 amino acids. Germline CDR1 reads WSHSY; CDR2 reads SAAADI. V was cut by 5 bases and J by 0 bases, with 10 bases left in between. The CDR3 DNA reads TGCGCCAGCAGTTTGACAGGACTGAACACTGAAGCTTTCTTT. It is translated as CASSLTGLNTEAFF.

This chain links TRBV7-2 with TRBJ1-2, with 8 positions matching TRBD1. J was trimmed by 7 bases and V by 2 bases; bases with no gene match: 9. This CDR3 has 15 amino acids. Germline assignment: CDR1 SGHTA and CDR2 FQGNSA. CDR3 in DNA: TGTGCCAGCAGCTTATCACAGGGGGTAATTGGTGGCTACACCTTC. The encoded protein is CASSLSQGVIGGYTF.

This clone counts as medium-sized. The genes are TRBV2 and TRBJ2-2; D perhaps matches TRBD1 (5 bases). Germline-derived CDR1 and CDR2 are SNHLY and FYNNEI. Trimming stripped 7 bases from V and 1 base from J, with 10 bases between. The CDR3 is 14 residues long. CDR3 nucleotides: TGTGCCAGCACTTGGGGCGGGAACACCGGGGAGCTGTTTTTT. As protein: CASTWGGNTGELFF.

This clone was picked up a small number of times. The V and J genes are TRBV6-5 and TRBJ2-1; 8 bases match TRBD2. V was clipped by 2 bases and J by 7 bases; unmatched bases: 4. CDR3 size: 14 residues. Per germline, CDR1 MNHEY and CDR2 SVGAGI. CDR3 bases: TGTGCCAGCAGTTACGGCGGGGGGACGAATGAGCAGTTCTTC. Translated, it gives CASSYGGGTNEQFF.

V gene TRBV29-1 combines with J gene TRBJ2-2; weak D call: TRBD1 (5 bases). V lost 7 bases, J lost 2 bases, and 14 bases lay in between. Germline V lookup: CDR1 SQVTM, CDR2 ANQGSEA. The CDR3 is 14 amino acids. CDR3 amino acids: CSGVDSYNTGELFF. DNA for the CDR3: TGCAGCGGGGTAGACAGCTACAACACCGGGGAGCTGTTTTTT.

The count of this clone is one. The gene calls are TRBV19 and TRBJ1-2; 8 bases fit TRBD1. CDR3 length equals 15 residues. V shed 8 bases and J 4 bases; nucleotides not matched to a gene: 12. Germline assignment: CDR1 LNHDA and CDR2 SQIVND (reference sequence). In DNA, the CDR3 is TGTGCCAGTGGTGCGGGTTGGACAGGGAGCTATGGCTACACCTTC. Translated: CASGAGWTGSYGYTF.

The V and J genes are TRBV5-4 and TRBJ1-1; 11 positions agree with TRBD1. The CDR3 sequence is 15 residues long. Germline V gene sequence: CDR1 SGHNT, CDR2 YYREEE (reference sequence). V gave up 4 bases and J gave up 1 base; unmatched junction bases: 3. The CDR3 spells CASSTGTGGNTEAFF. As DNA, the CDR3 is TGTGCCAGCAGCACCGGGACAGGGGGGAACACTGAAGCTTTCTTT.

V and J are TRBV7-9 and TRBJ1-4; D uncertain. V was shortened by 2 bases and J by 2 bases, with 9 bases between the two germline ends. Germline values: CDR1 SEHNR, CDR2 FQNEAQ (reference sequence). There are 15 residues in the CDR3. The DNA of the CDR3 is TGTGCCAGCAGCTTATCCCGGGTCACTAATGAAAAACTGTTTTTT. Amino acid sequence: CASSLSRVTNEKLFF.

The chain joins TRBV7-3 to TRBJ2-2, with 9 positions matching TRBD1. V trimming: 5 bases; J trimming: 0 bases; junction bases outside the gene matches: 4. CDR1 SGHTA and CDR2 FQGTGA come from the germline V gene. The CDR3 runs to 16 residues. This CDR3 is CASSGTGGTNTGELFF. In nucleotides, the CDR3 is TGTGCCAGCAGCGGAACAGGGGGCACGAACACCGGGGAGCTGTTTTTT.

This chain joins TRBV7-2 and TRBJ1-1; TRBD1 aligns across 7 bases. The CDR3 is made up of 18 amino acids. The junction had 11 bases not matched to a gene; V was cut back by 1 base and J by 0 bases. The germline CDR1 and CDR2 sequences are SGHTA and FQGNSA. The CDR3 region has the DNA TGTGCCAGCAGCTTAGTCCCTTTCGGGACAGACATGAACACTGAAGCTTTCTTT. This codes for CASSLVPFGTDMNTEAFF.

This chain joins TRBV6-5 and TRBJ1-1; 10 nucleotides match TRBD1. V trimming: 6 bases; J trimming: 11 bases; junction bases outside the gene matches: 12. The CDR3 has 14 residues. Germline CDR1 MNHEY, CDR2 SVGAGI. The CDR3: CASRRDDRGQYAFF. The CDR3 DNA reads as TGTGCCAGCAGACGGGACGACAGGGGGCAATATGCTTTCTTT.

This clone was seen just once. One end of the junction fails to match germline, which may point to a read error. The chain is built from TRBV7-9 and TRBJ1-1, with 11 bases lining up with TRBD1. Germline CDR1 SEHNR, CDR2 FQNEAQ (reference sequence). The CDR3 spans 18 residues. CDR3 loop: CSSSSRHRDRGENTEAFF. CDR3 in DNA: TGTTCCAGCAGCTCGCGACACCGGGACAGGGGGGAAAACACTGAAGCTTTCTTT.

The chain combines TRBV29-1 with TRBJ2-7; tentatively, D is TRBD2 (6 bases). There are 10 residues in the CDR3. The ends were cut back, 4 bases at V and 6 bases at J, with 7 bases in the middle. CDR1 SQVTM and CDR2 ANQGSEA come from the germline V gene. The CDR3: CSVVGGEQYF. For the CDR3, the DNA is TGCAGCGTTGTCGGGGGCGAGCAGTACTTC.

The V call is TRBV9, the J call TRBJ2-2; D is uncertain. V was cut by 3 bases and J by 7 bases, with 7 bases left in between. This CDR3 has 12 amino acids. CDR1 is SGDLS, CDR2 YYNGEE, per germline. CDR3 bases: TGTGCCAGCAGCGGAAGCGACGGGGAGCTGTTTTTT. Protein sequence: CASSGSDGELFF.